A selection of T cell receptor beta chains follows, all from one sample in a study of identical twins. TCRdb recomputed calls from the 5' RACE reads with MiXCR, one row per CDR3 protein. Among under 250,000 distinct CDR3 sequences listed, approximately 11% were seen once. The sample also formed part of further work on yellow fever vaccine responses in identical twins.

Sequenced: memory (CD45RO+) T cells sorted from blood. The receptors here all came from a woman aged 18 to 35 in good health. CDR3s include the opening cysteine and the closing phenylalanine or tryptophan. The D gene is left open where the match is weak. Clone size is stated in some rows and not others, as once, few, many or a class when expanded.

J	V	size	D	CDR3	DNA
TRBJ2-5	TRBV6-2/TRBV6-3	-	TRBD1	CASSATGTGNPRETQYF	TGTGCCAGCAGTGCGACCGGGACAGGGAATCCAAGAGAGACCCAGTACTTC
TRBJ1-5	TRBV2	-	-	CASSEARGQPQHF	TGTGCCAGCAGTGAAGCGAGGGGTCAGCCCCAGCATTTT
TRBJ2-7	TRBV6-2/TRBV6-3	-	-	CASSTDRRPGEQYF	TGTGCCAGCAGTACAGACAGGAGGCCCGGGGAGCAGTACTTC
TRBJ2-6	TRBV6-5	few	-	CASSYDRSSGANVLTF	TGTGCCAGCAGTTACGACCGCAGCTCTGGGGCCAACGTCCTGACTTTC
TRBJ2-1	TRBV12-3/TRBV12-4	-	TRBD2	CASSLALGGGAYNEQFF	TGTGCCAGCAGTTTAGCGCTTGGGGGGGGGGCCTACAATGAGCAGTTCTTC
TRBJ2-3	TRBV5-6	few	-	CASSFLSLSTDTQYF	TGTGCCAGCAGCTTTTTGTCCCTAAGCACAGATACGCAGTATTTT
TRBJ1-5	TRBV20-1	few	-	CSVSKGGGNQPQHF	TGCAGTGTTTCGAAGGGAGGAGGCAATCAGCCCCAGCATTTT
TRBJ2-7	TRBV30	-	-	CAWNGGHYEQYF	TGTGCCTGGAACGGCGGCCACTACGAGCAGTACTTC
TRBJ2-7	TRBV7-2	many	TRBD1	CASSLEGQLSYEQYF	TGTGCCAGCAGCTTAGAGGGACAGTTATCCTACGAGCAGTACTTC
TRBJ1-4	TRBV6-5	many	-	CASSYAEEGEKLFF	TGTGCCAGCAGTTACGCGGAAGAAGGTGAAAAACTGTTTTTT
TRBJ2-1	TRBV12-3/TRBV12-4	few	-	CASSFGGGEAEQFF	TGTGCCAGCAGTTTTGGAGGGGGGGAGGCTGAGCAGTTCTTC
TRBJ2-1	TRBV4-2	many	TRBD2	CASSQGSGSRGYNEQFF	TGTGCCAGCAGCCAAGGGAGCGGGAGTAGGGGCTACAATGAGCAGTTCTTC
TRBJ2-3	TRBV12-3/TRBV12-4	many	TRBD2	CASTSSGGGTQYF	TGTGCCAGCACCTCAAGCGGGGGGGGCACGCAGTATTTT
TRBJ2-7	TRBV27	-	TRBD2	CASSAREVTHEQYF	TGTGCCAGCAGTGCCCGGGAGGTGACCCACGAGCAGTACTTC